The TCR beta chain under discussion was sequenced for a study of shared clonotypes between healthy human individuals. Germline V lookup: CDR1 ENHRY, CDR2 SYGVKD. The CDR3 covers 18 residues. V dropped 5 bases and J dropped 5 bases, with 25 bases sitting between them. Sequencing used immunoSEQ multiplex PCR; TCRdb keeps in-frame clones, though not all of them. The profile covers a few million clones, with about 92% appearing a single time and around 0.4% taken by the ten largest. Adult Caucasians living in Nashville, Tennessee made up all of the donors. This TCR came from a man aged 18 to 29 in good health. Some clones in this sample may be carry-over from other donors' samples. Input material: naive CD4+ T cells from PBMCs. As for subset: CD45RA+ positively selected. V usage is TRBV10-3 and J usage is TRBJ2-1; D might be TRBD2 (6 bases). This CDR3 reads CAISSGTPFGGLNNEQFF. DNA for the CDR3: TGTGCCATCAGTTCCGGGACCCCTTTCGGGGGATTAAACAATGAGCAGTTCTTC.